The 26 T cell receptor beta chains below were found in one sample sequenced in a study of CXCR3-negative and CXCR3-positive naive CD8 T cells (dated by TCRdb to between 2018 and 2020). For these receptors, no antigen is known. Broad study findings and their caveats: Compared with CXCR3-negative naive cells, CXCR3-positive naive cells had TRB CDR3s with higher hydrophobicity (lower Kidera factor 4), lower energy, and higher strength and volume indices.

These reads were obtained on a NextSeq 550. The Human TCR Profiling Kit (MiLaboratory) was used to prepare UMI-labeled 5' RACE TRB cDNA libraries. TCRdb reprocessed the reads and assigns one entry to each CDR3 protein sequence, leaving out DNA. The data table for this sample lists some 150,000 distinct CDR3 sequences. The ten largest clonotypes hold 0.41% of the sample. What was sequenced was naive CXCR3+ CD8+ T cells from blood. This sample's cell subset or site label indicates: CD45RO-CCR7+CD27+CD95- naive CD8+ T cells expressing CXCR3 (TNR3+). The receptors originated from a human donor in good health. Some clones in this sample may be carry-over from other donors' samples.

The V call is TRBV7-6, the J call TRBJ2-1; TCRdb's D call of TRBD1 is untestable without DNA. Germline loops: CDR1 SGHVS, CDR2 FNYEAQ. The CDR3 loop spans 15 amino acids. The CDR3 spells CASSAVGQGAWEQFF.

The chain recombines TRBV19 with TRBJ1-1; TCRdb's D call of TRBD1 is untestable without DNA. The CDR3 contains 13 residues. Germline V CDR1 and CDR2: LNHDA, SQIVND (reference sequence). The CDR3 loop is CASTRTGGTEAFF.

V is TRBV19 and J is TRBJ2-1; TCRdb picks TRBD2, but there is no DNA to check that call. Looked up from germline, CDR1 is LNHDA and CDR2 is SQIVND (reference sequence). The CDR3 has 14 residues. CDR3 sequence reads: CASKSSGPYNEQFF.

The chain links TRBV28 to TRBJ2-4; TCRdb indicates TRBD2, and absent DNA this call remains unverified. CDR3 size: 15 residues. Per the germline V gene, CDR1 is MDHEN and CDR2 is SYDVKM. CDR3 residues: CASSLWEGRLNIQYF.

The rearrangement uses TRBV28 and TRBJ2-1; TCRdb's D gene call, TRBD1, goes unchecked for lack of DNA. The CDR3 has 19 amino acids. Per germline, CDR1 MDHEN and CDR2 SYDVKM. Here the CDR3 reads CASSPRGGGGGSTYNEQFF.

V gene TRBV30 combines with J gene TRBJ2-1. The CDR3 extends over 14 amino acids. Germline CDR1 is GTSNPN and CDR2 is SVGIG (reference sequence). The CDR3 loop reads CAWSGTETNNEQFF.

The chain's CDR3 is CASSGTGLAEELGETQYF. The chain uses TRBV13 and TRBJ2-5; the TCRdb call, TRBD2, lacks DNA for checking. The CDR3 is 18 amino acids. Germline V CDR1 and CDR2: PRHDT, FYEKMQ (reference sequence).

This chain joins TRBV7-6 and TRBJ2-3; TCRdb reports TRBD2, a call that lacks DNA to check it against. Germline values: CDR1 SGHVS, CDR2 FNYEAQ. The CDR3 contains 16 residues. CDR3 amino acids: CASSLDPAGAADTQYF.

The V gene is TRBV29-1, the J gene TRBJ2-7; as DNA is missing, the TRBD2 call by TCRdb cannot be tested. Germline lookup yields CDR1 SQVTM and CDR2 ANQGSEA. The CDR3 sequence is 17 residues long. The CDR3: CSVEDALAGGPDYEQYF.

The chain links TRBV28 to TRBJ1-6; TCRdb's D call, TRBD1, is unchecked because there is no DNA. Germline V CDR1 and CDR2: MDHEN, SYDVKM. The CDR3 is 16 residues long. The CDR3 reads CASSLIGTGLFSPLHF.

This CDR3 reads CASSLPTTPSTDTQYF. The chain uses TRBV7-9 and TRBJ2-3. CDR1 is SEHNR and CDR2 is FQNEAQ in the germline V gene (reference sequence). There are 16 residues in the CDR3. The full variable domain, with the rest looked up from reference TRBV7-9 and TRBJ2-3, is DTGVSQNPRHKITKRGQNVTFRCDPISEHNRLYWYRQTLGQGPEFLTYFQNEAQLEKSRLLSDRFSAERPKGSFSTLEIQRTEQGDSAMYLCASSLPTTPSTDTQYFGPGTRLTVL.

The V and J genes are TRBV9 and TRBJ2-7. This CDR3 comprises 12 residues. Germline V lookup: CDR1 SGDLS, CDR2 YYNGEE. CDR3 protein: CASSVAGDEQYF.

This chain links TRBV12-3 or TRBV12-4 with TRBJ2-2; TCRdb selects TRBD1, and the lack of DNA leaves this call unchecked. The CDR3 consists of 15 residues. CDR3 in amino acids: CASSLLGPYTGELFF.

The gene calls are TRBV4-3 and TRBJ1-5. This CDR3 spans 15 amino acids. Germline CDR1 is LGHNA and CDR2 is YSLEER. CDR3 sequence: CASSQDNSRHTPQHF.

This sequence joins TRBV29-1 and TRBJ2-1. In germline, CDR1 is SQVTM, CDR2 ANQGSEA. This CDR3 has 13 amino acids. This CDR3 is CSVTRPLYNEQFF.

V usage is TRBV14 and J usage is TRBJ2-3. The germline CDR1 and CDR2 sequences are SGHDN and FVKESK. The CDR3 extends over 15 amino acids. The CDR3 spells CASSQEWHPTDTQYF.

This chain connects TRBV12-3 or TRBV12-4 to TRBJ2-1; TCRdb designates TRBD1, a call that cannot be tested without DNA. The CDR3 totals 15 residues. CDR3 region: CASSFVGVSYNEQFF.

The gene calls are TRBV5-1 and TRBJ2-7; absent DNA, TCRdb's TRBD1 call cannot be checked. CDR1 SGHRS and CDR2 YFSETQ come from the germline V gene. The CDR3 runs to 14 residues. The CDR3 reads CASSLVGEGSEQYF.

The V gene is TRBV28, the J gene TRBJ1-2; as DNA is missing, the TRBD1 call by TCRdb cannot be tested. The germline gives CDR1 MDHEN, CDR2 SYDVKM. This CDR3 comprises 13 residues. CDR3 loop: CASSFDRAHGYTF.

Here the CDR3 reads CASSLLQGSPEAFF. The V and J genes are TRBV14 and TRBJ1-1; TCRdb reports TRBD1, a call that lacks DNA to check it against. In germline, CDR1 is SGHDN, CDR2 FVKESK. This CDR3 spans 14 amino acids.

Here the CDR3 reads CASLIAYYYNEQFF. This chain uses TRBV5-5 with TRBJ2-1. The CDR3 consists of 14 residues. Per germline, CDR1 SGHKS and CDR2 YYEKEE (reference sequence).

This chain connects TRBV19 to TRBJ2-2. Germline CDR1 reads LNHDA; CDR2 reads SQIVND (reference sequence). The CDR3 is 13 residues long. This CDR3 reads CASTGWNTGELFF.

V gene TRBV7-9 combines with J gene TRBJ2-7; TCRdb picks TRBD2, but there is no DNA to check that call. The CDR3 covers 15 residues. Germline values: CDR1 SEHNR, CDR2 FQNEAQ (reference sequence). The CDR3 here is CASSLALGGTYEQYF.

V gene TRBV20-1 combines with J gene TRBJ2-1; checking the TCRdb D call of TRBD2 is not possible without DNA. CDR1 DFQATT and CDR2 SNEGSKA come from the germline V gene (reference sequence). The CDR3 covers 19 residues. CDR3 region: CSARDILSGVSSSYNEQFF.

The rearrangement links TRBV29-1 to TRBJ2-3; there is no DNA to check the TCRdb D call of TRBD1. The V gene's germline CDR1 is SQVTM and CDR2 ANQGSEA. The CDR3 spans 13 residues. CDR3: CSAPDTNTDTQYF.

This sequence joins TRBV29-1 and TRBJ2-7. CDR3 length: 14 amino acids. Germline V gene data show CDR1 as SQVTM and CDR2 as ANQGSEA. CDR3 region: CSVEDTDSSYEQYF.